This T cell receptor beta chain was captured in a study of cytomegalovirus exposure and HLA in healthy donors. It was with 60 Vbeta and 13 Jbeta primers that the PCR ran. The repertoire was sequenced with immunoSEQ multiplex PCR; TCRdb's copy has only in-frame clones and lacks some. The sample yields about 89,000 clones, 85% seen once. The sample taken for sequencing was PBMCs. The source of this sequence is a man aged 35 to 55 in good health and CMV-seropositive.

As DNA, the CDR3 is TGTGCCAGCAGTGAATGGGCGGAGGGTCACATTCAGTACTTC. This encodes CASSEWAEGHIQYF. This chain joins TRBV25-1 and TRBJ2-4, with D perhaps matching TRBD2 (6 bases). CDR1 MGHDK and CDR2 SYGVNS come from the germline V gene. V lost 1 base to trimming and J lost 8 bases, with 12 bases between them. The CDR3 totals 14 residues.